This T cell receptor beta chain was identified during a study of CD8 T cells in Susac syndrome. Study-level background: Among sequenced Susac syndrome patients, over 5 had active disease and roughly eight were in remission.

Random hexamers were used to reverse transcribe about 0.5 to 1 ug of RNA. TCRdb reprocessed the immunoSEQ multiplex PCR reads via MiXCR and lists one record per CDR3 protein. The table has 100,000 to 150,000 distinct CDR3 sequences, around 94% seen once. Study outcomes and limitations: Clonal expansion of CD8+ cells in Susac peaked in TEMRA cells (and in active patients). The total CD8+ repertoires contained about 15 Susac-specific public clones, and the CD8+ TEMRA repertoires contained four to six.

The CDR3 has 14 residues. Germline CDR1 and CDR2: GTSNPN and SVGIG (reference sequence). V dropped 2 bases and J dropped 0 bases, with 8 bases sitting between them. This clonotype has more than one count but fewer than ten. Antigen unknown. Purification of the CD8+ and CD4+ T cells relied on negative isolation, and TEMRA cells underwent FACS enrichment. Specimen: CD8+ T cells from PBMCs. This chain connects TRBV30 to TRBJ1-3; D not resolved. The source of this sequence is a human donor with Susac syndrome. The CDR3 DNA sequence: TGTGCCTGGAGTAACGGAATCTCTGGAAACACCATATATTTT. Amino acid sequence: CAWSNGISGNTIYF. The full variable domain, rest sourced from reference TRBV30 and TRBJ1-3, is SQTIHQWPATLVQPVGSPLSLECTVEGTSNPNLYWYRQAAGRGLQLLFYSVGIGQISSEVPQNLSASRPQDRQFILSSKKLLLSDSGFYLCAWSNGISGNTIYFGEGSWLTVV.